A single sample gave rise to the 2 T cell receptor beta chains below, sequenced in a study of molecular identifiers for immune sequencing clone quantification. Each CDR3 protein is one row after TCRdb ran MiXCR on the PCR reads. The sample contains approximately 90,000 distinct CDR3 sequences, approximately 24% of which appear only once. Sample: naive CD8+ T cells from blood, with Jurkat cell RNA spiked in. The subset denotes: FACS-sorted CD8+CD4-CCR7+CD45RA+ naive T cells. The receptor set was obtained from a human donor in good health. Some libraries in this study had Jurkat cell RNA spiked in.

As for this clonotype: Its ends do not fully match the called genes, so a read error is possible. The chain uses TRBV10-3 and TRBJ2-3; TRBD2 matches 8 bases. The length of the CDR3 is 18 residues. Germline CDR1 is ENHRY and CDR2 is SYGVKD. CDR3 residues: CAISRTSLAGGLTDPQYF. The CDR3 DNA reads TGTGCCATCAGTCGTACCTCACTCGCGGGGGGCCTCACAGATCCGCAGTATTTT.

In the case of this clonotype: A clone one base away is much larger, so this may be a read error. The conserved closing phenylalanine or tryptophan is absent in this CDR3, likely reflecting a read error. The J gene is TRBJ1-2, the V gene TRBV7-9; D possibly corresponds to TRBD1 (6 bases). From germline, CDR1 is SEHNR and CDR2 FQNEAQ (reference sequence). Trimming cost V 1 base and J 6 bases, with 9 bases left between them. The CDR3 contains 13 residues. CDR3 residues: CASSLGAGDGYTL. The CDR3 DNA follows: TGTGCCAGCAGCTTAGGGGCAGGGGATGGCTACACCCTC.